Included here is one TCR beta chain sequence, with context. TCRdb's copy holds only in-frame clones and misses some; the assay was immunoSEQ multiplex PCR. The sample contains fewer than 900,000 clones, 89% of which appear only once. This CDR3 has 11 residues. The ends were cut back, 11 bases at V and 6 bases at J, with 11 bases in the middle. CDR1 MNHEY and CDR2 SVGAGI come from the germline V gene. These data are taken from a study of Ad26.COV2.S vaccination and SARS-CoV-2 variants. Treatment: approximately 18 received Ad26.COV2.S at low or high dose, single or two shots; 5 received placebo; per-sample allocation not given. At day 63 after the first vaccine or placebo injection, samples were drawn.

Sequencing was performed on peripheral blood, taken in a trial of Ad26.COV2.S vaccine versus placebo. The receptor was isolated from a person between 18 and 60 years old who received the Ad26.COV2.S COVID-19 vaccine or a placebo. The chain couples TRBV6-5 to TRBJ2-1; D uncertain. The CDR3 nucleotides are TGTGCCTGTCACTGGTTCAATGAGCAGTTCTTC. Encoded protein: CACHWFNEQFF.